This T cell receptor beta chain was retrieved from a study of blood T cell repertoires in COVID-19. Using immunoSEQ multiplex PCR, the repertoire was profiled, and TCRdb retains in-frame clones only, with some absent. The sample holds some 150,000 clones, 75% to 85% seen once. The sequenced sample consisted of peripheral blood. This clonotype was sampled from a woman in her forties or fifties with acute or convalescent COVID-19.

The CDR3 DNA sequence: TGTGCCAGCTCACCCAGTAGCCGGAACGGGTTGTACGAGCAGTACTTC. The encoded protein is CASSPSSRNGLYEQYF. The gene calls are TRBV18 and TRBJ2-7; D gene unclear. Per germline, CDR1 KGHSH and CDR2 LQKENI. The CDR3 is made up of 16 amino acids. V shed 3 bases and J shed 4 bases, with 19 bases lying between them.